The clone carrying this T cell receptor beta chain was picked up a small number of times. This sample is part of a study of control samples from healthy donors and cancer patients. The CDR3 contains 16 residues. Trimming cost V 2 bases and J 0 bases, with 11 bases left between them. The germline gives CDR1 KGHSH, CDR2 LQKENI. Generated by immunoSEQ multiplex PCR, the TCRdb table keeps only in-frame clones and is missing some. Seen here are 100,000 to 150,000 clones, 89% observed once, and the top ten hold less than 40%. The chain has TRBV18 and TRBJ1-3, with D perhaps matching TRBD1 (6 bases). Sequencing was carried out using blood. This sequence originates from a man over 45 in good health. The CDR3 region has the DNA TGTGCCAGCTCACCATTAGGACAGTTCTCTGGAAACACCATATATTTT. Residues: CASSPLGQFSGNTIYF.